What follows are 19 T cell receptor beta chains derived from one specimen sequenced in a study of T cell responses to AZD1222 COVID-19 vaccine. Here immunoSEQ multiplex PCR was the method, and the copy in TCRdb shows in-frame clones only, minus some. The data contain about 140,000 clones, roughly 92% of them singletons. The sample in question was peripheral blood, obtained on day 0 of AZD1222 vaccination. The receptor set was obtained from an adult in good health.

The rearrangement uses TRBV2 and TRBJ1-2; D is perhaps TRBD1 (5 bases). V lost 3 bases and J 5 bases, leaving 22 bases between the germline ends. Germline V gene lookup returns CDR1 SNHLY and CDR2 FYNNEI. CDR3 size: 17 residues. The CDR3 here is CASSDRAQTTNPYGYTF. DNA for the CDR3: TGTGCCAGCAGTGACAGGGCCCAAACCACCAACCCTTATGGCTACACCTTC.

CDR3: CASSPGQGFYEQYF. CDR3 coding DNA: TGCGCCAGCTCACCGGGACAGGGGTTCTACGAGCAGTACTTC. V is TRBV5-1 and J is TRBJ2-7, with TRBD1 identical over 10 bases. Germline assignment: CDR1 SGHRS and CDR2 YFSETQ. The CDR3 has 14 amino acids. After removal of 7 bases from V and 3 bases from J, the junction contained 7 bases not matched to a gene.

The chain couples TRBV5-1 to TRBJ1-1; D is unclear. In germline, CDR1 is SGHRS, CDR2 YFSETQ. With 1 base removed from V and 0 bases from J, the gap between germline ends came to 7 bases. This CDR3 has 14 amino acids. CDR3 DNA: TGCGCCAGCAGCTTGCGGTCTTTGAACACTGAAGCTTTCTTT. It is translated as CASSLRSLNTEAFF.

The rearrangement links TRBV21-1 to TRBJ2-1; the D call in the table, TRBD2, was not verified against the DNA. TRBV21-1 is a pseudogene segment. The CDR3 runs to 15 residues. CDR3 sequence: CASRKTRSPYNEQFF. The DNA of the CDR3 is TGTGCCAGCAGAAAAACTAGGTCCCCCTACAATGAGCAGTTCTTC.

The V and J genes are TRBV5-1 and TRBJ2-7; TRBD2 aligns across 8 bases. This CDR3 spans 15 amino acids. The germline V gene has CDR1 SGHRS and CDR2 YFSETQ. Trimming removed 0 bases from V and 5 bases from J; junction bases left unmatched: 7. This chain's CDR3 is CASSLGLASQDEQYF. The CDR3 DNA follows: TGCGCCAGCAGCTTGGGACTAGCGTCCCAAGACGAGCAGTACTTC.

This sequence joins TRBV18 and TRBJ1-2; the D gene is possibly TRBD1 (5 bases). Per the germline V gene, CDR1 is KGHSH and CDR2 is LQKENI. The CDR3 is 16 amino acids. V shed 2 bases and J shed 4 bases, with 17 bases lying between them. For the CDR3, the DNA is TGTGCCAGCTCACCAACCTCCTTGAGACAGATCTATGGCTACACCTTC. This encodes CASSPTSLRQIYGYTF.

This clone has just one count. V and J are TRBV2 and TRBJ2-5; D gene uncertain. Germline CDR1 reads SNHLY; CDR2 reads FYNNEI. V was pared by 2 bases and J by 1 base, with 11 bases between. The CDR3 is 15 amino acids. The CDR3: CASSESAPPQETQYF. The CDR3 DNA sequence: TGTGCCAGCAGTGAATCGGCACCCCCCCAAGAGACCCAGTACTTC.

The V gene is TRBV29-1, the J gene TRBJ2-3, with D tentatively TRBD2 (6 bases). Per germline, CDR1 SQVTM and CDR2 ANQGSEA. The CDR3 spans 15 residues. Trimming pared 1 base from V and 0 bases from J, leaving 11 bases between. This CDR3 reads CSVEVNGGSTDTQYF. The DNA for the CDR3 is TGCAGCGTTGAAGTCAACGGGGGAAGCACAGATACGCAGTATTTT.

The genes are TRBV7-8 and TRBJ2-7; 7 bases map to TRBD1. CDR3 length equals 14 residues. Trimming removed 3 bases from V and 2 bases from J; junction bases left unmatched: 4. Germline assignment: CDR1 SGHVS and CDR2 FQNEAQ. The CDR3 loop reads CASSLSGTAYEQYF. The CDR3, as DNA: TGTGCCAGCAGCTTGTCCGGGACAGCCTACGAGCAGTACTTC.

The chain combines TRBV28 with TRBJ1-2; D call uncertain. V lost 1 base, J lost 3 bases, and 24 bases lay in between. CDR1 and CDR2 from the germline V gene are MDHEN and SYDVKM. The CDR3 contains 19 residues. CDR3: CASSLSVLRGGPPYYGYTF. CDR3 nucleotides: TGTGCCAGCAGTTTATCCGTTCTTAGAGGCGGGCCCCCATACTATGGCTACACCTTC.

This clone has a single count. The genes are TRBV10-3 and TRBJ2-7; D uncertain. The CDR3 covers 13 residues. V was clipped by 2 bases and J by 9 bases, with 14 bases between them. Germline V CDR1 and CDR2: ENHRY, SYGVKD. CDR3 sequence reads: CAISELRTPGQYF. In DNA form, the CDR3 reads TGTGCCATCAGTGAGCTAAGGACCCCAGGGCAGTACTTC.

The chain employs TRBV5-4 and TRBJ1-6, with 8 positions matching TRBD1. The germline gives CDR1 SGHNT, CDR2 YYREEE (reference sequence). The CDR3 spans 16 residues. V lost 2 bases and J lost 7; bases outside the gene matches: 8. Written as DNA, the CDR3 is TGTGCCAGCAGCTTACCACAGGGGGTAGGCAATTCACCCCTCCACTTT. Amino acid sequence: CASSLPQGVGNSPLHF.

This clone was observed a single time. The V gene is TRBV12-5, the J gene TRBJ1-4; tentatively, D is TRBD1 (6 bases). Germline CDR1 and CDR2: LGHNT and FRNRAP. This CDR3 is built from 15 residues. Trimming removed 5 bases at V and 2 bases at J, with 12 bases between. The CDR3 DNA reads TGTGCTAGTGGTCGCGGACAGCAGACTAATGAAAAACTGTTTTTT. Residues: CASGRGQQTNEKLFF.

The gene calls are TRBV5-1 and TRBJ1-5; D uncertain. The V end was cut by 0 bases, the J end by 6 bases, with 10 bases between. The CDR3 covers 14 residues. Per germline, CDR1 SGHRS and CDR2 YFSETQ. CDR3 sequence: CASSLGDGSQPQHF. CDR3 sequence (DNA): TGCGCCAGCAGCTTGGGTGACGGGAGTCAGCCCCAGCATTTT.

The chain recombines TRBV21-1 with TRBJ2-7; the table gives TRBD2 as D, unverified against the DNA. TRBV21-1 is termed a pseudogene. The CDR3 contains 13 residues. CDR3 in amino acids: CASSKGAGGEQYF. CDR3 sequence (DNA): TGTGCCAGCAGCAAAGGAGCCGGGGGCGAGCAGTACTTC.

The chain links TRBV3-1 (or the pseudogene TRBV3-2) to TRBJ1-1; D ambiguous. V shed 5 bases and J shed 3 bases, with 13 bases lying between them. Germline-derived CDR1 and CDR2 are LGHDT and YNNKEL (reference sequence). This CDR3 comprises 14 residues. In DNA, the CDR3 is TGTGCCAGCAGCTTAGTGTATCCGGACACTGAAGCTTTCTTT. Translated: CASSLVYPDTEAFF.

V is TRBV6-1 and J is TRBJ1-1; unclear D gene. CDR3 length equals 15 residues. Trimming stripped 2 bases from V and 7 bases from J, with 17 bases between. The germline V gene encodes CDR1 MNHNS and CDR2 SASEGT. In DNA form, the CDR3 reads TGTGCCAGCAGTGAAAGCACCTTGAGGTTGGGTGAAGCTTTCTTT. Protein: CASSESTLRLGEAFF.

Here the CDR3 DNA reads TGTGCCAGCAGTCCTAAGGGGTCCAGCACAGATACGCAGTATTTT. Protein sequence: CASSPKGSSTDTQYF. V gene TRBV27 combines with J gene TRBJ2-3; maybe TRBD1 (5 bases). This CDR3 contains 15 residues. Germline V gene sequence: CDR1 MNHEY, CDR2 SMNVEV (reference sequence). V was trimmed by 5 bases and J by 0 bases, leaving 12 bases between them.

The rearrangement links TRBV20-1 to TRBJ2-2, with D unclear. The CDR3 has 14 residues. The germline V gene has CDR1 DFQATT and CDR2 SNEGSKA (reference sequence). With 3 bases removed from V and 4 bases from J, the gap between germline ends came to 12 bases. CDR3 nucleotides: TGCAGTGCTAGTCTTCGGGCAATCACCGGGGAGCTGTTTTTT. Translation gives CSASLRAITGELFF.